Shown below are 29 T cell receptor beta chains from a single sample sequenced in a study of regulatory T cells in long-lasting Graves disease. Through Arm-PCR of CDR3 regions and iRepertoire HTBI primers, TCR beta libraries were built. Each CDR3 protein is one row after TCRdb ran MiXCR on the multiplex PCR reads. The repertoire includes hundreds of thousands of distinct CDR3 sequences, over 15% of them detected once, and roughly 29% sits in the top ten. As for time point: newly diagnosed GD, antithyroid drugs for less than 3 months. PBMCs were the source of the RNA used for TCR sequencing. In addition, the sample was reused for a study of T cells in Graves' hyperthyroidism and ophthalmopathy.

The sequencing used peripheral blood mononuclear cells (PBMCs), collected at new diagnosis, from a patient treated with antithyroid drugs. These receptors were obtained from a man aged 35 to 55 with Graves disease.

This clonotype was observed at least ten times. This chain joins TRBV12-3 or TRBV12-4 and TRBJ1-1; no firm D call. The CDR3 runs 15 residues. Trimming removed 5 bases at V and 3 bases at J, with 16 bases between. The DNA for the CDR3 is TGTGCCAGCAGTCCCCAGGCCGGTCGGTACACTGAAGCTTTCTTT. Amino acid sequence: CASSPQAGRYTEAFF.

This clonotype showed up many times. Here the CDR3 DNA reads TGCAGTGCTAGATCCCTGGCGGCCGATCAGCCCCAGCATTTT. It translates to CSARSLAADQPQHF. The chain is built from TRBV20-1 and TRBJ1-5; unclear D gene. The germline V gene has CDR1 DFQATT and CDR2 SNEGSKA (reference sequence). CDR3 length: 14 amino acids. Trimming stripped 2 bases from V and 5 bases from J, with 13 bases between.

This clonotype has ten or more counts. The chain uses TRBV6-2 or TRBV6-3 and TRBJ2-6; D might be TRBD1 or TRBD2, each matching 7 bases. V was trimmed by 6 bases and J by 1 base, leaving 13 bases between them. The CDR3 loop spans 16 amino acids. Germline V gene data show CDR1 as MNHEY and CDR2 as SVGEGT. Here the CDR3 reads CASRTGRGSGANVLTF. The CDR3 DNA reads TGTGCCAGCAGGACAGGGAGGGGATCTGGGGCCAACGTCCTGACTTTC.

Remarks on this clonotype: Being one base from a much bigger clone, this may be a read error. As DNA, the CDR3 is TGTGCCAGCTCAACGGGACAACAAGAGACCCAGTGCTTC. Translation: CASSTGQQETQCF. J is TRBJ2-5 and V is TRBV18, with D tentatively TRBD1 (6 bases). The CDR3 is made up of 13 amino acids. Per the germline V gene, CDR1 is KGHSH and CDR2 is LQKENI.

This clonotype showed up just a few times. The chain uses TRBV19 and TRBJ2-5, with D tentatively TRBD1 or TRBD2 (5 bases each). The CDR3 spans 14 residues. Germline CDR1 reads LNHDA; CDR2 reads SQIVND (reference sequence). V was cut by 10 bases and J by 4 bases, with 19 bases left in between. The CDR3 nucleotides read TGTGCCACCCAAACAAGGGGTGAGGGAGAGACCCAGTACTTC. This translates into CATQTRGEGETQYF.

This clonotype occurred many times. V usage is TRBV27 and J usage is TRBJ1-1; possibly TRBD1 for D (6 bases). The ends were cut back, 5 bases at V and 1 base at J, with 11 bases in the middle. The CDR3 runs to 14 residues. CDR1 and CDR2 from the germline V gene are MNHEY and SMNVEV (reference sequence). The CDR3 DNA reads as TGTGCCAGCAGTCACAGGGCCGGGAACACTGAAGCTTTCTTT. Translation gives CASSHRAGNTEAFF.

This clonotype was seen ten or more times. CDR3: CASSVSGGEDTQYF. The CDR3 DNA follows: TGTGCCAGCAGCGTCTCCGGGGGGGAAGATACGCAGTATTTT. The rearrangement links TRBV9 to TRBJ2-3; 8 positions agree with TRBD2. V trimming: 2 bases; J trimming: 5 bases; junction bases outside the gene matches: 4. This CDR3 contains 14 residues. Germline V lookup: CDR1 SGDLS, CDR2 YYNGEE.

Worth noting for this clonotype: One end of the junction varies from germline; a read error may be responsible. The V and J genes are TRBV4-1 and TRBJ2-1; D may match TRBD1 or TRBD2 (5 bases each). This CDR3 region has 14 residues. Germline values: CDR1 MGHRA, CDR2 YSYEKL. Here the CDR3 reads CASSQRDGHNEQFF. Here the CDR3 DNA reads TGTGCCAGCAGCCAGAGGGACGGCCACAATGAGCAGTTCTTC.

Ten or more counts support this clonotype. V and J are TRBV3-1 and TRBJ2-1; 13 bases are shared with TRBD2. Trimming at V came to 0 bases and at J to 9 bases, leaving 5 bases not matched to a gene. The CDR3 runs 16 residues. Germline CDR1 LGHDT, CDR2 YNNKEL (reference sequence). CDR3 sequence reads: CASSQDQLAGGGEQFF. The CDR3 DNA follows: TGTGCCAGCAGCCAAGATCAACTAGCGGGAGGGGGTGAGCAGTTCTTC.

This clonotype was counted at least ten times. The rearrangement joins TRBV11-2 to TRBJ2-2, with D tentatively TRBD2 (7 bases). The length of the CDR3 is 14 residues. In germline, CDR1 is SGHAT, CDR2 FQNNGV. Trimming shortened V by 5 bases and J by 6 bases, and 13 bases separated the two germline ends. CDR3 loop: CASSPRGASGELFF. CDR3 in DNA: TGTGCCAGCAGCCCACGGGGGGCCTCCGGGGAGCTGTTTTTT.

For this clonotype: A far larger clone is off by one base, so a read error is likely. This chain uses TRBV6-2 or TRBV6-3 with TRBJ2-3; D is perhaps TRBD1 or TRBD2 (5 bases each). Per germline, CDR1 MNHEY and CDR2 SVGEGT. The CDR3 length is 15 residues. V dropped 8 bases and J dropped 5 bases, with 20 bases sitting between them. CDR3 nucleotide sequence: TGTGCCAGCTCAGCGCCCGGGGCGTTCCGAGATACGCAGTATTTT. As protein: CASSAPGAFRDTQYF.

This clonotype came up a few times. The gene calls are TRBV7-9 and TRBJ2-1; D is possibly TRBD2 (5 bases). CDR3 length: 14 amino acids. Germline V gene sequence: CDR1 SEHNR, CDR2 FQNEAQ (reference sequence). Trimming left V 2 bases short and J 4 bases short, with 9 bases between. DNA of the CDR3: TGTGCCAGCAGCTTAAGAGCGGTGTACAATGAGCAGTTCTTC. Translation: CASSLRAVYNEQFF. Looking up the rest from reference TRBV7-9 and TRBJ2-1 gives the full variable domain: DTGVSQNPRHKITKRGQNVTFRCDPISEHNRLYWYRQTLGQGPEFLTYFQNEAQLEKSRLLSDRFSAERPKGSFSTLEIQRTEQGDSAMYLCASSLRAVYNEQFFGPGTRLTVL.

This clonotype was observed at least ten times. DNA of the CDR3: TGTGCCAGCAGTTCAAGGGGTTCCTATAATTCACCCCTCCACTTT. The encoded protein is CASSSRGSYNSPLHF. The gene calls are TRBV27 and TRBJ1-6; D perhaps matches TRBD1 (5 bases). Germline loops: CDR1 MNHEY, CDR2 SMNVEV (reference sequence). V lost 4 bases to trimming and J lost 1 base, with 8 bases between them. The CDR3 spans 15 residues.

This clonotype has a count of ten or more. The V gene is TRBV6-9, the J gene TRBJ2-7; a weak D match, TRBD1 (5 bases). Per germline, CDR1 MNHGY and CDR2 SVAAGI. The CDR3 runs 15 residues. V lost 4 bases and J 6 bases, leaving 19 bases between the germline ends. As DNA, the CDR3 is TGTGCCAGCAGTTCCCTCGGCGTTCTAAGGGGCGAGCAGTACTTC. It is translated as CASSSLGVLRGEQYF.

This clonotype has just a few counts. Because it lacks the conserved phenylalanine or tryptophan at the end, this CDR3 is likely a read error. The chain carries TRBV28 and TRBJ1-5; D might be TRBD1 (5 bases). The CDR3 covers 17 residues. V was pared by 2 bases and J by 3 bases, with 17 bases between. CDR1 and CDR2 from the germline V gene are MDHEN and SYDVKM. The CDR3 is CASSLGGLDGYNQPQHL. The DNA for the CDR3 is TGTGCCAGCAGTTTAGGGGGATTGGACGGATACAATCAGCCCCAGCATCTT.

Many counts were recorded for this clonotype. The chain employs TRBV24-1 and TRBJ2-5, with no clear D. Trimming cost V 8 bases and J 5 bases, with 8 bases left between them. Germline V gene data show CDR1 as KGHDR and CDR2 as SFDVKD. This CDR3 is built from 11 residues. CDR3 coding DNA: TGTGCCACCACTGGGGTGGAGACCCAGTACTTC. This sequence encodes CATTGVETQYF.

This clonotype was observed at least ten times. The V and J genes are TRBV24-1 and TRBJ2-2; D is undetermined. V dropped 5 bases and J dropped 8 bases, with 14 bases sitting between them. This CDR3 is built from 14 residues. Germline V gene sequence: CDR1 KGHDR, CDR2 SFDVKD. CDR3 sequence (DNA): TGTGCCACCAGTGTCAACTGGGCACCGGGGGAGCTGTTTTTT. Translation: CATSVNWAPGELFF.

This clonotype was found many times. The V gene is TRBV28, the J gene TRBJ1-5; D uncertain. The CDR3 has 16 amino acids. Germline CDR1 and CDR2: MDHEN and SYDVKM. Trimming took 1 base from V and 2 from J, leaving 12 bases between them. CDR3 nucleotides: TGTGCCAGCAGTTTATTTGTGAATGGAGGCAATCAGCCCCAGCATTTT. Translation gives CASSLFVNGGNQPQHF. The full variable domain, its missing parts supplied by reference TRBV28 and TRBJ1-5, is DVKVTQSSRYLVKRTGEKVFLECVQDMDHENMFWYRQDPGLGLRLIYFSYDVKMKEKGDIPEGYSVSREKKERFSLILESASTNQTSMYLCASSLFVNGGNQPQHFGDGTRLSIL.

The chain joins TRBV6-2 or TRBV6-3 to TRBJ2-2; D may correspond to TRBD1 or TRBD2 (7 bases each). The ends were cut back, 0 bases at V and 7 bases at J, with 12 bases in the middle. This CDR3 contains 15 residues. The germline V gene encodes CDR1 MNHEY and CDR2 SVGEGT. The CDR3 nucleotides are TGTGCCAGCAGTTACTCTCCAGGGGGGGACGGGGAGCTGTTTTTT. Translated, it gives CASSYSPGGDGELFF.

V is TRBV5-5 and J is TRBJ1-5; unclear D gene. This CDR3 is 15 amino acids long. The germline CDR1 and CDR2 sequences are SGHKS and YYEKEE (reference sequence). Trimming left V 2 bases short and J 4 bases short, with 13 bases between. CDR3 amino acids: CASSLMGDGNQPQHF. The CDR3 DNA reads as TGTGCCAGCAGCTTAATGGGAGATGGGAATCAGCCCCAGCATTTT.

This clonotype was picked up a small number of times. CDR3 residues: CAISMVGANVLTF. The DNA for the CDR3 is TGTGCCATCTCTATGGTAGGGGCCAACGTCCTGACTTTC. J is TRBJ2-6 and V is TRBV10-3, with D unresolved. Germline assignment: CDR1 ENHRY and CDR2 SYGVKD. The CDR3 loop spans 13 amino acids. The V gene lost 8 bases and the J gene lost 4 bases, with 9 bases spanning the gap.

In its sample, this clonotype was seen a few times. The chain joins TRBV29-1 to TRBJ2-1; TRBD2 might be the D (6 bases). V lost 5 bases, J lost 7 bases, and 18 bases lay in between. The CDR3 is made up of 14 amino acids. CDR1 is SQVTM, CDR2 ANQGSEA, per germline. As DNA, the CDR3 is TGCAGCGTTTCCCTATGGGGGGTCCTTAATGAGCAGTTCTTC. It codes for CSVSLWGVLNEQFF.

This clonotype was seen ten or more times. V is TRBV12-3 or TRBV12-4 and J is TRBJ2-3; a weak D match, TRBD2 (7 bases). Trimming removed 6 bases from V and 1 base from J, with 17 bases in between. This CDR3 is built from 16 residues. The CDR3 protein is CASRPRGAGGTDTQYF. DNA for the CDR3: TGTGCCAGCAGACCCCGGGGGGCGGGGGGCACAGATACGCAGTATTTT.

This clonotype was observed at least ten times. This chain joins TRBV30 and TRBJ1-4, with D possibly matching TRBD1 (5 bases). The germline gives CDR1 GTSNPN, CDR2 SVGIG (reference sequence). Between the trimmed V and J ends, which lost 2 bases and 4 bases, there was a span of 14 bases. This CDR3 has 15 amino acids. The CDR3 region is CAWSHGQGFNEKLFF. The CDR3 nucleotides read TGTGCCTGGAGTCATGGACAAGGCTTTAATGAAAAACTGTTTTTT.

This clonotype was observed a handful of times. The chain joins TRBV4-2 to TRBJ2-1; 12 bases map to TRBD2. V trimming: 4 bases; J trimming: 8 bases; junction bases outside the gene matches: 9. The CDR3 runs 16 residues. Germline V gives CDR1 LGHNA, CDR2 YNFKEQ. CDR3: CASSPGLAGGPDEQFF. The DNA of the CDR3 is TGTGCCAGCAGCCCGGGTCTAGCGGGGGGGCCTGATGAGCAGTTCTTC.

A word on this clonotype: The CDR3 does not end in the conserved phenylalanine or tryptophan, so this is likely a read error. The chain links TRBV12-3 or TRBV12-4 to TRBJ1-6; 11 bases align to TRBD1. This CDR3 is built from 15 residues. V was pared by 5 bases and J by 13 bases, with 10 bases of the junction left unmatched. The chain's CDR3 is CASSPGTGGHSPLHL. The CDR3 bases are TGTGCCAGCAGTCCAGGGACAGGGGGACACTCGCCCCTCCACCTT.

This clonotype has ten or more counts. The CDR3 region has the DNA TGTGCCAGCAGCTCGAACAGGTACAATGAGCAGTTCTTC. Translated: CASSSNRYNEQFF. The rearrangement uses TRBV7-3 and TRBJ2-1; TRBD1 might be the D (5 bases). Germline V gene sequence: CDR1 SGHTA, CDR2 FQGTGA. This CDR3 region has 13 residues. The germline V and J ends were trimmed by 4 bases and 4 bases, with 8 bases remaining between them. Drawing the rest from reference TRBV7-3 and TRBJ2-1, the complete variable domain is GAGVSQTPSNKVTEKGKYVELRCDPISGHTALYWYRQSLGQGPEFLIYFQGTGAADDSGLPNDRFFAVRPEGSVSTLKIQRTERGDSAVYLCASSSNRYNEQFFGPGTRLTVL.

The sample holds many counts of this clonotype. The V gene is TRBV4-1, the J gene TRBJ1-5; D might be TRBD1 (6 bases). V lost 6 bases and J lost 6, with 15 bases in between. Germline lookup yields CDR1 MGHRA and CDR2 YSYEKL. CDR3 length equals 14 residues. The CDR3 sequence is CASRPTGFGQPQHF. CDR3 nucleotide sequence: TGCGCCAGCAGACCTACAGGGTTTGGTCAGCCCCAGCATTTT.

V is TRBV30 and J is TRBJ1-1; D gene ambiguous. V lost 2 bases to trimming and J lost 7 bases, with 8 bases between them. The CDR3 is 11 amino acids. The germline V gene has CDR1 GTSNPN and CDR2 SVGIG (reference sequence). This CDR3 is CAWSRVNEAFF. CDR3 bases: TGTGCCTGGAGTAGGGTGAATGAAGCTTTCTTT.